A selection of T cell receptor beta chains follows, all from one sample in a study of persistence of HIV-infected CD4 T cells. Their specific antigens are unknown. Method: immunoSEQ multiplex PCR; TCRdb's copy keeps in-frame clones and lacks some. The sample includes 45,000 or so clones, 88% seen only once; the top ten take about 0.46%. Sequencing was performed on CD4+ T cells sorted from PBMCs after 18-hour stimulation, taken from a patient who received antiretroviral therapy. Receptor source: an adult woman with HIV who was CMV-seropositive. Both conserved end residues are part of each CDR3. A D gene is named only where the DNA matches it firmly. Expanded clones get a size class; other rows say once, few or many, or leave the size out.

size | J | D | length | V | DNA | CDR3
- | TRBJ1-5 | - | 15 | TRBV2 | TGTGCCAGCACCCGAACGGGACAAAAAAATCAGCCCCAGCATTTT | CASTRTGQKNQPQHF
- | TRBJ2-1 | - | 13 | TRBV19 | TGTGCCAGTAGTATCAGCCTAGTCCATGAGCAGTTCTTC | CASSISLVHEQFF
- | TRBJ1-2 | TRBD1 | 14 | TRBV24-1 | TGTGCCACCAATAACACAGGGGCGGGCTATGGCTACACCTTC | CATNNTGAGYGYTF
- | TRBJ2-3 | - | 16 | TRBV5-1 | TGCGCCAGCAGCTTCGTCCAGGGTGGATATACAGATACGCAGTATTTT | CASSFVQGGYTDTQYF
- | TRBJ1-5 | - | 13 | TRBV10-3 | TGTGCCATCGGCGGGGATTATAATCAGCCCCAGCATTTT | CAIGGDYNQPQHF
- | TRBJ1-2 | - | 15 | TRBV30 | TGTGCCTGGAGATCATCCGGGACGGGGACCTATGGCTACACCTTC | CAWRSSGTGTYGYTF
- | TRBJ2-2 | - | 14 | TRBV19 | TGTGCCAGTAGTACCTCACGAAACACCGGGGAGCTGTTTTTT | CASSTSRNTGELFF
- | TRBJ1-2 | TRBD1 | 14 | TRBV7-2 | TGTGCCAGCAGCTTACAGGGGGCCTGGGTAGGCTACACCTTC | CASSLQGAWVGYTF
once | TRBJ2-3 | - | 20 | TRBV4-1 | TGCGCCAGCAGCCAAGAGTTCCTGTCACCTAAACCACTGGGCACAGATACGCAGTATTTT | CASSQEFLSPKPLGTDTQYF
few | TRBJ2-7 | - | 20 | TRBV10-2 | TGCGCCAGCAGTGGTTCGATCTCCGGCCGGACAGCGGGCAGCATCTACGAGCAGTACTTC | CASSGSISGRTAGSIYEQYF
- | TRBJ2-3 | - | 15 | TRBV5-4 | TGTGCCAGCAGCATCGGAACTTTAGACACAGATACGCAGTATTTT | CASSIGTLDTDTQYF
- | TRBJ2-5 | TRBD2 | 14 | TRBV7-3 | TGTGCCAGCAGCTTAGGACTAGATAGAGAGACCCAGTACTTC | CASSLGLDRETQYF
- | TRBJ2-5 | TRBD2 | 14 | TRBV5-1 | TGCGCCAGCAGCTCGGGACTAGAGGTAGAGACCCAGTACTTC | CASSSGLEVETQYF
once | TRBJ2-3 | - | 13 | TRBV7-2 | TGTGCCAGCAGCTTAGGGAGCACAGATACGCAGTATTTT | CASSLGSTDTQYF
medium-sized | TRBJ1-5 | TRBD1 | 14 | TRBV2 | TGTGCCAGCCAGGGGGCTAACAGGAATCAGGCCCAGCATTTT | CASQGANRNQAQHF
few | TRBJ2-2 | - | 11 | TRBV19 | TGTGCCAGTAGTATAGTCGGGGAGCTGTTTTTT | CASSIVGELFF
- | TRBJ2-5 | - | 16 | TRBV5-1 | TGCGCCAGCAGCTTGGTCGCGACCCAGAATAAAGAGACCCAGTACTTC | CASSLVATQNKETQYF
- | TRBJ1-2 | - | 13 | TRBV3-1/TRBV3-2 | TGTGCCAGCAGCTTTGGACAGAATTATGGCTACACCTTC | CASSFGQNYGYTF
- | TRBJ2-3 | - | 12 | TRBV9 | TGTGCCAGCAGCGTAGTGGACGGAGTAGGGTATTTT | CASSVVDGVGYF
- | TRBJ1-1 | TRBD1 | 15 | TRBV9 | TGTGCCAGCAGCGGACCGGGACAGGGGGGCACTGAAGCTTTCTTT | CASSGPGQGGTEAFF
- | TRBJ2-2 | - | 15 | TRBV7-6 | TGTGCCAGCAGCTTAGTGGGGACACCCCTCGGGGAGCTGTTTTTT | CASSLVGTPLGELFF
- | TRBJ1-5 | - | 16 | TRBV5-5 | TGTGCCAGCAGCTTGGTGGGGGGTTCCTACGATCAGCCCCAGCATTTT | CASSLVGGSYDQPQHF
- | TRBJ1-5 | - | 12 | TRBV2 | TGTGCCAGCAGTTTGGGGAATCAGCCCCAGCATTTT | CASSLGNQPQHF
- | TRBJ1-2 | TRBD1 | 15 | TRBV7-8 | TGTGCCAGCAGTTTGACCCCTACAGGGGGGTATGGCTACACCTTC | CASSLTPTGGYGYTF
- | TRBJ2-3 | - | 13 | TRBV5-1 | TGCGCCAGCAGCTTAGAATCAGGAGATACGCAGTATTTT | CASSLESGDTQYF
- | TRBJ2-2 | - | 13 | TRBV10-1 | TGCGCCAGCAGCGCGCCTAACGACGGGGAGCTGTTTTTT | CASSAPNDGELFF
- | TRBJ2-7 | - | 13 | TRBV7-6 | TGTGCCAGCAGCTTAGTTGAGGGGAGCGAGCAGTACTTC | CASSLVEGSEQYF